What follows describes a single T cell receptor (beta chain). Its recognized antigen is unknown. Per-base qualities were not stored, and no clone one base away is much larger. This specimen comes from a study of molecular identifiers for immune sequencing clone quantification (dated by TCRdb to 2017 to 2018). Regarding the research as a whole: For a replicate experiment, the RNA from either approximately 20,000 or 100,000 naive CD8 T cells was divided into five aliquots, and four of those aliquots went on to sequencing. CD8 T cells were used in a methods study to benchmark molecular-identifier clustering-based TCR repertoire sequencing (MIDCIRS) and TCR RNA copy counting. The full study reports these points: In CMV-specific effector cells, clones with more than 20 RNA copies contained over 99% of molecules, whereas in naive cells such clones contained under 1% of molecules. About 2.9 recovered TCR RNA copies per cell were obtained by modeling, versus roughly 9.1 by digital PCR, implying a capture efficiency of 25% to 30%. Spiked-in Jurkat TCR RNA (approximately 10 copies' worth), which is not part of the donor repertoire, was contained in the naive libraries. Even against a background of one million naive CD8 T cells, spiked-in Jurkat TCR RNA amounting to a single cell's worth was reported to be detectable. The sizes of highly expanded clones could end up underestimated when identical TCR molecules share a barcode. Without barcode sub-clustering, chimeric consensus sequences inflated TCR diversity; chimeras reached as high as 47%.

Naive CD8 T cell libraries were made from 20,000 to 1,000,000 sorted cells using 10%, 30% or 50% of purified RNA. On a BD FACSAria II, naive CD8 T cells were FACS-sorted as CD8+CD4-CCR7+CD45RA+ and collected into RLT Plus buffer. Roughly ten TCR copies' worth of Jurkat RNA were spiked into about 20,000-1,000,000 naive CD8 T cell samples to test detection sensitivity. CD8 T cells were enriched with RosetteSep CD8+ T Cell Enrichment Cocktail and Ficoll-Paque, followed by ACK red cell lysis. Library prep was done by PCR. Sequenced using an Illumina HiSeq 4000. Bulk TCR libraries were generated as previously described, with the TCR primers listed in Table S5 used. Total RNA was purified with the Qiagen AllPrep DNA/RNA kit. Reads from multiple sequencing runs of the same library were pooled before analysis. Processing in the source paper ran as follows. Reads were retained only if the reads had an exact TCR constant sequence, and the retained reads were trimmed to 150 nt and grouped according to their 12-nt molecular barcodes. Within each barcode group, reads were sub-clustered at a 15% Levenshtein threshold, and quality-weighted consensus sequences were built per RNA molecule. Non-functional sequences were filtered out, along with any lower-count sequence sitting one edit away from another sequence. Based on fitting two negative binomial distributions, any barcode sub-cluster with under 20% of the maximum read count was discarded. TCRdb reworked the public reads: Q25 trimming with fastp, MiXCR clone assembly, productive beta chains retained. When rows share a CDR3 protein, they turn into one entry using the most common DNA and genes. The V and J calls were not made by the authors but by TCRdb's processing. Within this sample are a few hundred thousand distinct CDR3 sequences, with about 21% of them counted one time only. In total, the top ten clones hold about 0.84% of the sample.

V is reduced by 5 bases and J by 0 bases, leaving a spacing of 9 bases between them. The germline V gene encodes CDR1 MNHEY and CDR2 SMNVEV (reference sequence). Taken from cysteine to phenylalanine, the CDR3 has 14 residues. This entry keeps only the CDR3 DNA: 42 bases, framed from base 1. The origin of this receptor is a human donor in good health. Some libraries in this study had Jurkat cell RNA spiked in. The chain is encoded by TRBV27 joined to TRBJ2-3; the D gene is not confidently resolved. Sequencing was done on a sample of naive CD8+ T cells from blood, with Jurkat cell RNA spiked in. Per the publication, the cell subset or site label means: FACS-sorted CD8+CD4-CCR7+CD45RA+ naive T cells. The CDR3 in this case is CASSSEPSTDTQYF. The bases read TGTGCCAGCAGTAGCGAGCCTAGCACAGATACGCAGTATTTT.